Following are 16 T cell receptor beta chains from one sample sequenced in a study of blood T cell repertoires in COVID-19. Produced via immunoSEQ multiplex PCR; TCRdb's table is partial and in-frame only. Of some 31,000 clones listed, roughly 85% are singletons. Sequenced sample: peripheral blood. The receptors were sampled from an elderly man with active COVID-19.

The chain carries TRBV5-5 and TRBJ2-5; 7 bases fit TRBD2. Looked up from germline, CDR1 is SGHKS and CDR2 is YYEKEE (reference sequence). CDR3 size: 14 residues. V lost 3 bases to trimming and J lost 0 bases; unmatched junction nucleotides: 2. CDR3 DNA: TGTGCCAGCAGCTCCGGACTAGACCAAGAGACCCAGTACTTC. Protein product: CASSSGLDQETQYF.

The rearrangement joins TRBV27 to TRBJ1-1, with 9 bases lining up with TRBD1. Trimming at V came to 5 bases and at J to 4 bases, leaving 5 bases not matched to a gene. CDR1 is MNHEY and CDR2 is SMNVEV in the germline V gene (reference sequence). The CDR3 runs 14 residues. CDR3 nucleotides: TGTGCCAGCAGTCTTAACAGGGGGCGCACTGAAGCTTTCTTT. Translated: CASSLNRGRTEAFF.

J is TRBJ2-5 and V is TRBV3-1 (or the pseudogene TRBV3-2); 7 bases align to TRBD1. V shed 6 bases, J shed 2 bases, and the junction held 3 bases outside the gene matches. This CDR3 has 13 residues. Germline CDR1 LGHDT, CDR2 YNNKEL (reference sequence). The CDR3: CASRGQPQETQYF. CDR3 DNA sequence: TGTGCCAGCAGGGGACAGCCTCAAGAGACCCAGTACTTC.

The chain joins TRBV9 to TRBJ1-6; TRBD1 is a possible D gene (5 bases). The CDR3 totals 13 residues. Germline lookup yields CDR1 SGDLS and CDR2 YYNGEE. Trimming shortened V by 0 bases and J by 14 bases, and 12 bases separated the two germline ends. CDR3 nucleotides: TGTGCCAGCAGCGTAGAGGCGGCGGGGGCCCTCCACTTT. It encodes CASSVEAAGALHF.

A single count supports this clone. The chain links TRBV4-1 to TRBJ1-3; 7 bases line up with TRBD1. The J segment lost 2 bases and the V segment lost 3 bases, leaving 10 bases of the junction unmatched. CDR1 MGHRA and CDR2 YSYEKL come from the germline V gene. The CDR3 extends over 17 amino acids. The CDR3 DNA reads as TGCGCCAGCAGCCAGACCCAAATTAGGGGGCCTGGAAACACCATATATTTT. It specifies CASSQTQIRGPGNTIYF.

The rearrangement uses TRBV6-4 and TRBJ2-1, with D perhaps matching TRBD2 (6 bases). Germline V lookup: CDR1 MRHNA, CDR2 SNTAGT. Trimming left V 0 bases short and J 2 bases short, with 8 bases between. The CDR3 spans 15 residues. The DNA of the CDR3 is TGTGCCAGCAGTGACTCGGGGGGTCCCTACAATGAGCAGTTCTTC. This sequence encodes CASSDSGGPYNEQFF.

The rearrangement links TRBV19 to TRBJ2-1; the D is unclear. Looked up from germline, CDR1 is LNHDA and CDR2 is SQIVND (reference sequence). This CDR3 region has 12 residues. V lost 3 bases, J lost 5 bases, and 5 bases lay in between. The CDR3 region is CASSIQNNEQFF. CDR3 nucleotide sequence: TGTGCCAGTAGTATCCAAAACAATGAGCAGTTCTTC.

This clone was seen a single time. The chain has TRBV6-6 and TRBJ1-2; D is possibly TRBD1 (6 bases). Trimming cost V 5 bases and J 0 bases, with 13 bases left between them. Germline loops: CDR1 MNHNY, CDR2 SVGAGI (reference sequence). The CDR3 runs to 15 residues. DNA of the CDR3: TGTGCCAGCAGTGGAACGACAGGTGCTAACTATGGCTACACCTTC. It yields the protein CASSGTTGANYGYTF.

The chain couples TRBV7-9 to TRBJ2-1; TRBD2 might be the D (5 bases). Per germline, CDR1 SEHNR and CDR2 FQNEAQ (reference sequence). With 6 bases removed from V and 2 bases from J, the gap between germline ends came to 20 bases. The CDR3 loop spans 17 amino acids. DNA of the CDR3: TGTGCCAGCAGTCCTAAAGGCACCCGGGGAACCTACAATGAGCAGTTCTTC. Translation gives CASSPKGTRGTYNEQFF.

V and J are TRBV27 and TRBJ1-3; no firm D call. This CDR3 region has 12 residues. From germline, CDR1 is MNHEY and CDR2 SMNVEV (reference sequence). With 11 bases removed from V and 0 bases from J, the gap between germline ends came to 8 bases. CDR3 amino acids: CAVTYSGNTIYF. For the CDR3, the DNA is TGTGCCGTCACATACTCTGGAAACACCATATATTTT.

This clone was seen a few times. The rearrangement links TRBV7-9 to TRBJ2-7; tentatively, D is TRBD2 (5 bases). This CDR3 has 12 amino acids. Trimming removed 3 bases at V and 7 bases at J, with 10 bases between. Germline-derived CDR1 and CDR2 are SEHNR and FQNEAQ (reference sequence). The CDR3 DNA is TGTGCCAGCAGCTTTACTCCGGGAGAGCAGTACTTC. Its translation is CASSFTPGEQYF. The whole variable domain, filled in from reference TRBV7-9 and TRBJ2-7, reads DTGVSQNPRHKITKRGQNVTFRCDPISEHNRLYWYRQTLGQGPEFLTYFQNEAQLEKSRLLSDRFSAERPKGSFSTLEIQRTEQGDSAMYLCASSFTPGEQYFGPGTRLTVT.

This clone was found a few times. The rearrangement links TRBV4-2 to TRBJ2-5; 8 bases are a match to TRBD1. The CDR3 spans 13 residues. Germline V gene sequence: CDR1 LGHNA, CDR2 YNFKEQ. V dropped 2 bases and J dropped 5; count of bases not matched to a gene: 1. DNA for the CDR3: TGTGCCAGCAGCCAACAGGGGGCGGAGACCCAGTACTTC. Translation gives CASSQQGAETQYF.

The CDR3 protein is CATSLWLGGETPLHF. The CDR3 DNA is TGTGCCACTTCGCTATGGCTGGGTGGAGAAACACCCCTCCACTTT. This chain connects TRBV19 to TRBJ1-6; no clear D. This CDR3 comprises 15 residues. Germline values: CDR1 LNHDA, CDR2 SQIVND (reference sequence). Trimming stripped 10 bases from V and 11 bases from J, with 24 bases between.

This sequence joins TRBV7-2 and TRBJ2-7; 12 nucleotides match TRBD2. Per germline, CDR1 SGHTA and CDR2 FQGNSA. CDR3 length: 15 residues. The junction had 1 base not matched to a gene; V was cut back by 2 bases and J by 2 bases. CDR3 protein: CASSLRLAGAYEQYF. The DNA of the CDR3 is TGTGCCAGCAGCTTAAGACTAGCGGGGGCCTACGAGCAGTACTTC.

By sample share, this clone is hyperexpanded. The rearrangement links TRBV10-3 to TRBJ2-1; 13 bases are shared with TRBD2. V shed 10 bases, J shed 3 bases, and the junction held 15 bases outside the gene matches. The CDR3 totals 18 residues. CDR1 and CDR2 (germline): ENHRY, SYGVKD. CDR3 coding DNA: TGTGCCACCGGAGGACCGGGACTAGCGGGGAAGCACTACAATGAGCAGTTCTTC. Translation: CATGGPGLAGKHYNEQFF.

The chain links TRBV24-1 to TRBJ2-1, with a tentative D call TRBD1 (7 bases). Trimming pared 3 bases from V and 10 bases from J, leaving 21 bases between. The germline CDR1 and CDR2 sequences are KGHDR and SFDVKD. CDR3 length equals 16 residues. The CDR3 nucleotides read TGTGCCACCAGTGATGTGGAGGGGGCTCGCCACTGGGAGCAGTTCTTC. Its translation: CATSDVEGARHWEQFF.